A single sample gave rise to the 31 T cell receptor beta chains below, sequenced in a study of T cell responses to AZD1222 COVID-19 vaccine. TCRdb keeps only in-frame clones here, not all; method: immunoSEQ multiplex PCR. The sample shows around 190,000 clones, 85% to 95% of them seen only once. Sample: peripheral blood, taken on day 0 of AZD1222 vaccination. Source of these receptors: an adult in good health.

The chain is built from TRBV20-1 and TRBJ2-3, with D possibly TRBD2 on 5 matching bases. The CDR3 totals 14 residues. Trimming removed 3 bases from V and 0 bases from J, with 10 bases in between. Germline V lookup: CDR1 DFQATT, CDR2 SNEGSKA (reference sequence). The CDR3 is CSASEGGSTDTQYF. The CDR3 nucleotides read TGCAGTGCTAGTGAGGGCGGAAGCACAGATACGCAGTATTTT.

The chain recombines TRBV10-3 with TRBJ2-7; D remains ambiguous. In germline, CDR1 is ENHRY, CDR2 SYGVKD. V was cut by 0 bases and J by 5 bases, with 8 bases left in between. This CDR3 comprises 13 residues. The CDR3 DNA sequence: TGTGCCATCAGTGAGTCGCTTAATAACGAGCAGTACTTC. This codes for CAISESLNNEQYF.

CDR3 residues: CASSQPPRALDNEQFF. CDR3 nucleotides: TGTGCCAGCAGCCAGCCTCCCCGGGCGCTAGACAATGAGCAGTTCTTC. This chain joins TRBV3-1 (or the pseudogene TRBV3-2) and TRBJ2-1; D is unresolved. From germline, CDR1 is LGHDT and CDR2 YNNKEL (reference sequence). V was clipped by 3 bases and J by 5 bases, with 17 bases between them. There are 16 residues in the CDR3.

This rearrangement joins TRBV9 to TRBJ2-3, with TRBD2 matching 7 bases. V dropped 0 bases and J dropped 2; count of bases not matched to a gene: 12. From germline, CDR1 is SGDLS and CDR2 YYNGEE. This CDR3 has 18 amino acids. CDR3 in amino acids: CASSVATGASGNTDTQYF. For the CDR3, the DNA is TGTGCCAGCAGCGTAGCTACAGGAGCTAGCGGAAACACAGATACGCAGTATTTT.

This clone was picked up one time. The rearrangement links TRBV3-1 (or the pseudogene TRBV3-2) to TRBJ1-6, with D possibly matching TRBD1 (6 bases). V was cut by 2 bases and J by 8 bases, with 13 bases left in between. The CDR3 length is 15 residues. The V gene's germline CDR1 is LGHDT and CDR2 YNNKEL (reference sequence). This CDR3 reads CASSQSAGADSPLHF. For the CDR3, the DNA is TGTGCCAGCAGCCAAAGTGCAGGGGCGGATTCACCCCTCCACTTT.

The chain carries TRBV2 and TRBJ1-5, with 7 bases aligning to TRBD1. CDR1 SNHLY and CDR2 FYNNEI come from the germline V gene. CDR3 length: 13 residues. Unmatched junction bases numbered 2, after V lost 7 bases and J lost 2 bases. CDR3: CASNRGRNQPQHF. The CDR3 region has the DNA TGTGCCAGCAACAGGGGCCGCAATCAGCCCCAGCATTTT.

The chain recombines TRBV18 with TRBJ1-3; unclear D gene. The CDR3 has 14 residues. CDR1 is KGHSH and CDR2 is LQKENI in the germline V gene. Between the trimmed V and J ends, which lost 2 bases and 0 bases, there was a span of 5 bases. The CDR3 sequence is CASSPSDSGNTIYF. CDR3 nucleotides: TGTGCCAGCTCACCATCGGACTCTGGAAACACCATATATTTT.

The CDR3: CASRAVGRTNEKLFF. CDR3 sequence (DNA): TGTGCCAGCAGGGCGGTGGGACGAACTAATGAAAAACTGTTTTTT. The genes are TRBV5-8 and TRBJ1-4, with D perhaps matching TRBD1 (5 bases). Germline V gives CDR1 SGHTS, CDR2 YDEGEE. The V end lost 5 bases, the J end lost 1 base, and 12 bases lay between the germline ends. The CDR3 runs 15 residues.

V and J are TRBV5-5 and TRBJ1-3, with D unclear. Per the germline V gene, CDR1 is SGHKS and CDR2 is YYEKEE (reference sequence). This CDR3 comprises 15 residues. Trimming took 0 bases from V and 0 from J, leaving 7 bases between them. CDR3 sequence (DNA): TGTGCCAGCAGCTTGGTAGGAGTCTCTGGAAACACCATATATTTT. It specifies CASSLVGVSGNTIYF.

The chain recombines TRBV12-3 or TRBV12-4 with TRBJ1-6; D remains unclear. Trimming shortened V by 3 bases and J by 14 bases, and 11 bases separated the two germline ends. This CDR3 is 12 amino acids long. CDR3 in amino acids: CASSFQGSTLHF. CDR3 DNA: TGTGCCAGCAGTTTTCAAGGGTCGACCCTCCACTTT.

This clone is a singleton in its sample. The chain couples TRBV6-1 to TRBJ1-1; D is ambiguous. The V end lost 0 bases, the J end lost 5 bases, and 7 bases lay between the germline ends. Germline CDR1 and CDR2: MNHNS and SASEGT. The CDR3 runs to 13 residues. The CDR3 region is CASSEARITEAFF. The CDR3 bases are TGTGCCAGCAGTGAAGCGAGGATAACTGAAGCTTTCTTT.

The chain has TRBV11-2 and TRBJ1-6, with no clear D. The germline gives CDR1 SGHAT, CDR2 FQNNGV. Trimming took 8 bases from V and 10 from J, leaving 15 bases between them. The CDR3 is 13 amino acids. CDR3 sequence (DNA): TGTGCCAGCCGGGGAGGAGTTGGATCACCCCTCCACTTT. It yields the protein CASRGGVGSPLHF.

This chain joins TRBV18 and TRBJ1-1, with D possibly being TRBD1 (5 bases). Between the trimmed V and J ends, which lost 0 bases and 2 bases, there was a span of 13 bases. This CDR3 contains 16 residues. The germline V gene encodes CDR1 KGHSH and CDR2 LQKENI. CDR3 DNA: TGTGCCAGCTCACCACCGGACGAGGGGATTAACACTGAAGCTTTCTTT. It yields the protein CASSPPDEGINTEAFF.

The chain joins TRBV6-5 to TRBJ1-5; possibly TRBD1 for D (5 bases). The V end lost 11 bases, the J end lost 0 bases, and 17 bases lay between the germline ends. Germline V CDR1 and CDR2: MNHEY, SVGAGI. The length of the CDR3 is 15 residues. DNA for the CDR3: TGTGCCGGAGGTTTCCGGGGGGATAGCAATCAGCCCCAGCATTTT. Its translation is CAGGFRGDSNQPQHF.

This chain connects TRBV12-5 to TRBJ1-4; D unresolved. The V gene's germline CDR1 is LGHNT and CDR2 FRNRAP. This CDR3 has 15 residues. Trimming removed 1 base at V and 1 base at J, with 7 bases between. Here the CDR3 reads CASGLGDQTNEKLFF. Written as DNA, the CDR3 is TGTGCTAGTGGTTTGGGTGATCAAACTAATGAAAAACTGTTTTTT.

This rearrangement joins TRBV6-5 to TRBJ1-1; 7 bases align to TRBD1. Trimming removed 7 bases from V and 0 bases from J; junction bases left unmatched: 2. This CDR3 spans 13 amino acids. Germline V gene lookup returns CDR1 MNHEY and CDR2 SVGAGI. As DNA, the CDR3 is TGTGCCAGCAAGACAGGGCTGAACACTGAAGCTTTCTTT. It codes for CASKTGLNTEAFF.

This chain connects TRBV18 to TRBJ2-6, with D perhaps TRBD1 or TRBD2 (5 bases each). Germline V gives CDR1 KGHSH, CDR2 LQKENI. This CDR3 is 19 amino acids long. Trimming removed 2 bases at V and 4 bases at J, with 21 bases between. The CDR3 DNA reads TGTGCCAGCTCACCATTCGGGCAGGGTAGGACTGCGGGGGCCAACGTCCTGACTTTC. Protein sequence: CASSPFGQGRTAGANVLTF.

CDR3 in DNA: TGTGCCAGTAGTATCGCCGGGACAGGGTCCATCGAGCAGTACTTC. This codes for CASSIAGTGSIEQYF. The rearrangement joins TRBV19 to TRBJ2-7; 9 nucleotides line up with TRBD1. V trimming: 3 bases; J trimming: 6 bases; junction bases outside the gene matches: 9. This CDR3 has 15 residues. Germline CDR1 and CDR2: LNHDA and SQIVND (reference sequence).

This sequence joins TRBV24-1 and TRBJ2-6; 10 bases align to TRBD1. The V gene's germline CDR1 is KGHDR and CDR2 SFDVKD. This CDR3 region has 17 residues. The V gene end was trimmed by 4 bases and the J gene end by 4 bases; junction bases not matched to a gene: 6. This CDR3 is CATSETGQGFGANVLTF. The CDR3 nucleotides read TGTGCCACCAGTGAAACGGGACAGGGGTTCGGGGCCAACGTCCTGACTTTC.

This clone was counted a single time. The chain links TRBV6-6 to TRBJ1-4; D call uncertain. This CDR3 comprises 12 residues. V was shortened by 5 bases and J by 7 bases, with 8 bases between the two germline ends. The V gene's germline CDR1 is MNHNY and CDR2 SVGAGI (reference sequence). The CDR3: CASSIGVEKLFF. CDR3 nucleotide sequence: TGTGCCAGCAGTATCGGGGTTGAAAAACTGTTTTTT.

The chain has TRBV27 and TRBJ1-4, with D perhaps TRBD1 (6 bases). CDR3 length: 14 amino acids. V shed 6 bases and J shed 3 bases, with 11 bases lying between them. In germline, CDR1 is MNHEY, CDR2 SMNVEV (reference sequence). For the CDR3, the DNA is TGTGCCAGCAGACCGGGGGCACCTAATGAAAAACTGTTTTTT. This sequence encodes CASRPGAPNEKLFF. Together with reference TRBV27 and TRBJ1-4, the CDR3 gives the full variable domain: EAQVTQNPRYLITVTGKKLTVTCSQNMNHEYMSWYRQDPGLGLRQIYYSMNVEVTDKGDVPEGYKVSRKEKRNFPLILESPSPNQTSLYFCASRPGAPNEKLFFGSGTQLSVL.

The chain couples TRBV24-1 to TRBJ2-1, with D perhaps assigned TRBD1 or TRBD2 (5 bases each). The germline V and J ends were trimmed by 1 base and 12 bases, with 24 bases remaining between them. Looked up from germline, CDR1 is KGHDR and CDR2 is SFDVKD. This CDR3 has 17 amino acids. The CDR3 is CATSDLTGTSGLEGQFF. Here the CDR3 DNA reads TGTGCCACCAGTGATTTAACCGGGACCTCCGGCCTCGAGGGGCAGTTCTTC.

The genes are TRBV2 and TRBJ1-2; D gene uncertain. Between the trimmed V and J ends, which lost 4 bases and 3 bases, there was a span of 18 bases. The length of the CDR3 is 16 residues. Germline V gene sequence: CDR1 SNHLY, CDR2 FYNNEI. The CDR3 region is CASSVKGGGSDYGYTF. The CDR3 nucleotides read TGTGCCAGCAGTGTTAAGGGTGGAGGGAGCGACTATGGCTACACCTTC.

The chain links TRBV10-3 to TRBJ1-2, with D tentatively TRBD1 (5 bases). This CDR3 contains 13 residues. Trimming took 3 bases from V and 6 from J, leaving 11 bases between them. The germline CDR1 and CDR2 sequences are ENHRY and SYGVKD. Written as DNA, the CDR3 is TGTGCCATCAGTGATGGAGTGGGGGATGGCTACACCTTC. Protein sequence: CAISDGVGDGYTF.

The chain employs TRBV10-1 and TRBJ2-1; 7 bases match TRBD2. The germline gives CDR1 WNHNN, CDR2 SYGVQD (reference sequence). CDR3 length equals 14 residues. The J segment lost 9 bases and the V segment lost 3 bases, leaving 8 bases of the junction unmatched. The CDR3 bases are TGCGCCAGCAGTGATGTCCAGCGGGGAATTGAGCAGTTCTTC. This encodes CASSDVQRGIEQFF.

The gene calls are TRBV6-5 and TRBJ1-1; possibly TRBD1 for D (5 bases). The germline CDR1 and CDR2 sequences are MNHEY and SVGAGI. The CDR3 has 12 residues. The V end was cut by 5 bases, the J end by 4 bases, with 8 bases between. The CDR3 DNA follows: TGTGCCAGCAGTCCGGGGGGCACTGAAGCTTTCTTT. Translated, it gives CASSPGGTEAFF.

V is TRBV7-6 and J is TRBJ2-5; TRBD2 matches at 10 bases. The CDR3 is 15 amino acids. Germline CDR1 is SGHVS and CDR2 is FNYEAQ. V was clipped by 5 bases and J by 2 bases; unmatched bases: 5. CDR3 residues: CASSRLAGAQETQYF. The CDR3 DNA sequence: TGTGCCAGCAGCAGGCTAGCGGGGGCACAAGAGACCCAGTACTTC.

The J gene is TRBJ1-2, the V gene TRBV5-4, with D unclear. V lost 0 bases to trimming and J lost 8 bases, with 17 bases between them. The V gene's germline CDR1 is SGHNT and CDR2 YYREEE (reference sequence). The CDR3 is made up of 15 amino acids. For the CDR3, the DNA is TGTGCCAGCAGCTTGGTTAGGGCAACGATGAGCGGCTACACCTTC. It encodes CASSLVRATMSGYTF.

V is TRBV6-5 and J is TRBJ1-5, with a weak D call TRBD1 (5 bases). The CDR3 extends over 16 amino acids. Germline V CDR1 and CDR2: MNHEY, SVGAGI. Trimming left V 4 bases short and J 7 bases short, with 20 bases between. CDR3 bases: TGTGCCAGCAGTTCCCAGGGACTAGGACTTGGGCAGCCCCAGCATTTT. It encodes CASSSQGLGLGQPQHF.

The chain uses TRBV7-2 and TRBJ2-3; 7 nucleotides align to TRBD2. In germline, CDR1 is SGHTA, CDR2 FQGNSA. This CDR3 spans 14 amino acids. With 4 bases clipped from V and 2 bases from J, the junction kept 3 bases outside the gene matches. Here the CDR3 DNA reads TGTGCCAGCAGCTCGAGCGGGGCCACAGATACGCAGTATTTT. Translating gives CASSSSGATDTQYF.

CDR3 sequence: CASSSTGEANEQFF. CDR3 nucleotides: TGTGCCAGCAGCTCGACAGGGGAGGCGAATGAGCAGTTCTTC. The genes are TRBV7-9 and TRBJ2-1; 8 bases align to TRBD1. The CDR3 extends over 14 amino acids. V dropped 4 bases and J dropped 7; count of bases not matched to a gene: 6. Germline V gene lookup returns CDR1 SEHNR and CDR2 FQNEAQ (reference sequence).